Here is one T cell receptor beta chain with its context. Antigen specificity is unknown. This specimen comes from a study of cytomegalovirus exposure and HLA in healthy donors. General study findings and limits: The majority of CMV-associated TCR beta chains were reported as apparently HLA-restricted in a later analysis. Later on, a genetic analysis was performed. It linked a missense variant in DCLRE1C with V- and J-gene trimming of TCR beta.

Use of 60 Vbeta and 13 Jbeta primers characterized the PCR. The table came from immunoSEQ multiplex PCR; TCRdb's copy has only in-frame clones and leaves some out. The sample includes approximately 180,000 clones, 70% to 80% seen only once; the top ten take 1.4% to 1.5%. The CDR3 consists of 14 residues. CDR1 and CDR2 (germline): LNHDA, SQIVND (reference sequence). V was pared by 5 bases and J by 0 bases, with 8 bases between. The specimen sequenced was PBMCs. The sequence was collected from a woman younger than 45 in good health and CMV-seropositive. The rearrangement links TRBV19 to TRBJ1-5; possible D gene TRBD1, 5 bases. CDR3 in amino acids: CASSAQGSNQPQHF. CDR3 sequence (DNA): TGTGCCAGTAGTGCCCAGGGTAGCAATCAGCCCCAGCATTTT.